This entry features one T cell receptor (beta chain) sequence. Its antigen is unknown. The data stem from a study of glioma-infiltrating T cells after dendritic cell vaccination. In the study overall: Samples are from glioblastoma patients in Phase I and II dendritic cell vaccine trials. Dendritic cells derived from monocytes and pulsed with autologous tumor lysate formed the vaccine. General study findings and limits: The cohort had few patients with full blood and tumor sets.

The time point here: after dendritic cell vaccination, including at tumor progression/relapse. Patients had residual fresh-frozen tumor tissue and more than two years of survival data. Profiling relied on immunoSEQ multiplex PCR, and the TCRdb table lists in-frame clones only, not all of them. The sample contains fewer than 75,000 clones, over 75% of which appear only once. The TCR originated in a human donor with glioblastoma. The input for sequencing was blood, taken after dendritic cell vaccination.

The CDR3 DNA is TGTGCCAGCAGCTTGACAGGGGGTCAAGAGACCCAGTACTTC. This sequence encodes CASSLTGGQETQYF. This chain uses TRBV7-3 with TRBJ2-5, with 9 bases that match TRBD1. The germline CDR1 and CDR2 sequences are SGHTA and FQGTGA. CDR3 length: 14 amino acids. Trimming at V came to 3 bases and at J to 2 bases, leaving 1 base not matched to a gene.